This TCR beta chain came from a study of blood T cell repertoires in COVID-19. This clone was seen just once. Profiling relied on immunoSEQ multiplex PCR, and the TCRdb table lists in-frame clones only, not all of them. The sample lists roughly 190,000 clones, 82% occurring once. Germline trimming cut 5 bases from V and 5 bases from J; bases unmatched to any gene: 10. The CDR3 is made up of 16 amino acids. CDR1 LNHDA and CDR2 SQIVND come from the germline V gene (reference sequence). The TCR comes from a woman aged 60-70 years with COVID-19, enrolled during active disease. The rearrangement uses TRBV19 and TRBJ2-2; TRBD1 matches at 8 bases. The specimen sequenced was peripheral blood. As DNA, the CDR3 is TGTGCCAGTAGTCTAAGGACAGGGTATCTTACCGGGGAGCTGTTTTTT. Translating gives CASSLRTGYLTGELFF.